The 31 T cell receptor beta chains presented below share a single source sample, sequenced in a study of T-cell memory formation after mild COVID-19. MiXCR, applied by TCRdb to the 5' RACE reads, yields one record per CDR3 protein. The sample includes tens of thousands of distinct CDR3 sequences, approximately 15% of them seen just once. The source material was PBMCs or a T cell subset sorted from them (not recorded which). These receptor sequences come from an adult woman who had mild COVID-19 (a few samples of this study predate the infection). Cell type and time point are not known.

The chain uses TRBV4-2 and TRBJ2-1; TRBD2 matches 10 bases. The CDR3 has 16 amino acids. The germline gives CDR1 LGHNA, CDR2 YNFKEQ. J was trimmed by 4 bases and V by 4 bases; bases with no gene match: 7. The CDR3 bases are TGTGCCAGCAGCCTTCCCGGGACTAGCGCATACAATGAGCAGTTCTTC. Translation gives CASSLPGTSAYNEQFF.

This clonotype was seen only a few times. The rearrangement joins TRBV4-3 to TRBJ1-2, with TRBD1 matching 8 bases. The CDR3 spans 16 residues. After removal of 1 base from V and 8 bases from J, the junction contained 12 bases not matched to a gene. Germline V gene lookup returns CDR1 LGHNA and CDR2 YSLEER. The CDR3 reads CASSQVPDRGATGYTF. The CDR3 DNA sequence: TGCGCCAGCAGCCAAGTCCCCGACAGGGGCGCAACGGGCTACACCTTC.

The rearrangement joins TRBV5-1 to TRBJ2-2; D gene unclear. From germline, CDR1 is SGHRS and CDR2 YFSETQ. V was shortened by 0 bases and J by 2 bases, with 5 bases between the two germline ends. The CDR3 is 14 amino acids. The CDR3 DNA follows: TGCGCCAGCAGCTTGGCACCCAACACCGGGGAGCTGTTTTTT. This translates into CASSLAPNTGELFF.

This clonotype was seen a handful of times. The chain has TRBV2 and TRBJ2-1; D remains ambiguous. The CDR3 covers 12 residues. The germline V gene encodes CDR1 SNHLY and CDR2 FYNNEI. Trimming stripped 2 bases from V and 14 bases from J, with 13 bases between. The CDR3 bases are TGTGCCAGCAGTGAAAGTGTTCCGGTGGAGTTCTTC. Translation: CASSESVPVEFF.

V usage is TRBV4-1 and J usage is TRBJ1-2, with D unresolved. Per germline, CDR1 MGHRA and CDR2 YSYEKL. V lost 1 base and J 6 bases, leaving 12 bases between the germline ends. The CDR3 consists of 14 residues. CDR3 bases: TGCGCCAGCAGCCAAGTAGGAGAATCGGATGGCTACACCTTC. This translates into CASSQVGESDGYTF.

The CDR3 sequence is CASSLASGGLTYNEQFF. In DNA, the CDR3 is TGCGCCAGCAGCTTAGCTAGCGGGGGCCTCACCTACAATGAGCAGTTCTTC. V and J are TRBV5-1 and TRBJ2-1; 10 bases are a match to TRBD2. The germline V gene encodes CDR1 SGHRS and CDR2 YFSETQ. This CDR3 spans 17 amino acids. After removal of 2 bases from V and 2 bases from J, the junction contained 7 bases not matched to a gene.

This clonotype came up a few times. The CDR3, as DNA: TGCGCCAGCAGCTTGGATGCGGGCCTCTACAATGAGCAGTTCTTC. Translation gives CASSLDAGLYNEQFF. This chain joins TRBV5-1 and TRBJ2-1, with a possible D match to TRBD2 (5 bases). V was trimmed by 0 bases and J by 3 bases, leaving 10 bases between them. Germline CDR1 is SGHRS and CDR2 is YFSETQ. The CDR3 loop spans 15 amino acids.

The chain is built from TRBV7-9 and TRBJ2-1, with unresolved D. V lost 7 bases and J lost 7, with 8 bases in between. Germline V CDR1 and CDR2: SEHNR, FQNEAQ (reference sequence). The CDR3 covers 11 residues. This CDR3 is CASTWNNEQFF. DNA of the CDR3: TGTGCCAGCACCTGGAATAATGAGCAGTTCTTC.

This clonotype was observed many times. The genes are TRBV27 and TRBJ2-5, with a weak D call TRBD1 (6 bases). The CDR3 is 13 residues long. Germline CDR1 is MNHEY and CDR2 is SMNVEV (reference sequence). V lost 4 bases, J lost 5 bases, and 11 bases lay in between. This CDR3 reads CASSSQGWETQYF. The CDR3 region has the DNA TGTGCCAGCAGTTCACAGGGTTGGGAGACCCAGTACTTC.

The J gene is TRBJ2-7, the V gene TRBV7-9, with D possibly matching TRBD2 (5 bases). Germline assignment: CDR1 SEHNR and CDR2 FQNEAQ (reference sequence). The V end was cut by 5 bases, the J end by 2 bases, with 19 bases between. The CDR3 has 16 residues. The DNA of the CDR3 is TGTGCCAGCAGCGACGACGGTGGCGGGTCCCCCTACGAGCAGTACTTC. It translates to CASSDDGGGSPYEQYF.

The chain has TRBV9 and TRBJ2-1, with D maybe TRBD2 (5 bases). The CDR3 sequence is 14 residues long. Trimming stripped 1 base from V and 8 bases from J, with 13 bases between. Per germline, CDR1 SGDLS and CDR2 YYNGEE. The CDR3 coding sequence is TGTGCCAGCAGCGTAACTAGTTTCATCGATGAGCAGTTCTTC. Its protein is CASSVTSFIDEQFF.

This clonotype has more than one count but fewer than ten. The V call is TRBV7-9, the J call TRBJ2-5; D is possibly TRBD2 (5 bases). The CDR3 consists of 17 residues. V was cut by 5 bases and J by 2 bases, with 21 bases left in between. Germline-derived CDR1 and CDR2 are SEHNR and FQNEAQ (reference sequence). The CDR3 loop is CASSTQLVLPQQETQYF. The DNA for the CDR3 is TGTGCCAGCAGCACCCAACTAGTCTTACCCCAACAAGAGACCCAGTACTTC.

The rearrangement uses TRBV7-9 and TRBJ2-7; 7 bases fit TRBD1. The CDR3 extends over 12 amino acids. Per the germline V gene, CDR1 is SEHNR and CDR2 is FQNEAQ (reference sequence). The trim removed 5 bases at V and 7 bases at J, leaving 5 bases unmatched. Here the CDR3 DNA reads TGTGCCAGCAGCGTACAGGGGAGTGAGCAGTACTTC. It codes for CASSVQGSEQYF.

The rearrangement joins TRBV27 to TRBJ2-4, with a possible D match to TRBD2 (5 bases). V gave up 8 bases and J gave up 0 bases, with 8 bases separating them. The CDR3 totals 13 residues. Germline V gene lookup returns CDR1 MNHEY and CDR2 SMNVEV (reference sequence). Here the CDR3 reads CASGRGAKNIQYF. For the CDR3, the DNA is TGTGCCAGCGGACGGGGAGCCAAAAACATTCAGTACTTC.

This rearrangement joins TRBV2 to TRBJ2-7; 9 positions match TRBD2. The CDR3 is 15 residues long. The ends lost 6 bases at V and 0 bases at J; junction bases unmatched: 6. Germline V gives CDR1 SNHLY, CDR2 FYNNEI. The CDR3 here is CASRGGRARSYEQYF. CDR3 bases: TGTGCCAGCAGAGGCGGGAGGGCTCGCTCCTACGAGCAGTACTTC.

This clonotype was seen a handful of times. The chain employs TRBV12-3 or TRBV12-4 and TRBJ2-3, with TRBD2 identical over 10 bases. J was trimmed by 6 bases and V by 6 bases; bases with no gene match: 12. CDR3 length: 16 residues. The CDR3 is CASRPPGAGGRDTQYF. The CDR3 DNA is TGTGCCAGCAGGCCCCCCGGAGCGGGAGGGCGGGATACGCAGTATTTT.

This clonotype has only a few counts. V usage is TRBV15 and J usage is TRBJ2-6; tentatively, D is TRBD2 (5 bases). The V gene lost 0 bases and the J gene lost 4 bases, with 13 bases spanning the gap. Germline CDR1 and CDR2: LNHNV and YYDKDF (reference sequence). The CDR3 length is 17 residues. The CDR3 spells CATSRDFWGAGANVLTF. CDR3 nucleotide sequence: TGTGCCACCAGCAGAGATTTCTGGGGAGCCGGGGCCAACGTCCTGACTTTC.

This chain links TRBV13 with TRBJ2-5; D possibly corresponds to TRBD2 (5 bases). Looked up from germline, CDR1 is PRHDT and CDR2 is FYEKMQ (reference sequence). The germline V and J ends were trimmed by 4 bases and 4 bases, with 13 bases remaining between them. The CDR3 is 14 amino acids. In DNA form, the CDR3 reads TGTGCCAGCAGCTCTGTCTACGAGGGAGAGACCCAGTACTTC. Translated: CASSSVYEGETQYF.

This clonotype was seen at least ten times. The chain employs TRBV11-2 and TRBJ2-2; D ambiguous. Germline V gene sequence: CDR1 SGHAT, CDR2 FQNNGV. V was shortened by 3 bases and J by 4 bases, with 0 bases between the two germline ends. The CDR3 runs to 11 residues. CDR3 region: CASSFTGELFF. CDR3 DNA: TGTGCCAGCAGCTTCACCGGGGAGCTGTTTTTT.

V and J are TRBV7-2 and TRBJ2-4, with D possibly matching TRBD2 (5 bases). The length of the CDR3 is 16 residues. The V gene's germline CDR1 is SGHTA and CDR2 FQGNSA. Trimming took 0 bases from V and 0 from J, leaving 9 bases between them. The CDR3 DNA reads TGTGCCAGCAGCTTAGCGCACAGCGGAGCCAAAAACATTCAGTACTTC. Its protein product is CASSLAHSGAKNIQYF.

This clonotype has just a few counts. Written as DNA, the CDR3 is TGTGCCAGCAGTTCCTCGGTTTATTCTAACACTGAAGCTTTCTTT. Translation gives CASSSSVYSNTEAFF. The chain links TRBV6-6 to TRBJ1-1, with D unresolved. The CDR3 runs 15 residues. The germline V gene has CDR1 MNHNY and CDR2 SVGAGI (reference sequence). The germline V and J ends were trimmed by 4 bases and 2 bases, with 14 bases remaining between them.

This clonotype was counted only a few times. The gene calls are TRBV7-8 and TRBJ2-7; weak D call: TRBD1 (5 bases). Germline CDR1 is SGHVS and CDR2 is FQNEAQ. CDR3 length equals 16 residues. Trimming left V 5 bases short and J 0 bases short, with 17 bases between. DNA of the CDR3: TGTGCCAGCAGCACGGAAGACAGAGCTCACTCCTACGAGCAGTACTTC. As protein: CASSTEDRAHSYEQYF.

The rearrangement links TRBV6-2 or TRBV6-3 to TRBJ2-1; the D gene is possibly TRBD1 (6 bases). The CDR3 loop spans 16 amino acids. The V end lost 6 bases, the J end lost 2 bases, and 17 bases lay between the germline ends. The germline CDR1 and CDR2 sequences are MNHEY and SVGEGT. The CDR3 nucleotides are TGTGCCAGCAGCCAGGGGACGGAAGGGCCCTACAATGAGCAGTTCTTC. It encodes CASSQGTEGPYNEQFF.

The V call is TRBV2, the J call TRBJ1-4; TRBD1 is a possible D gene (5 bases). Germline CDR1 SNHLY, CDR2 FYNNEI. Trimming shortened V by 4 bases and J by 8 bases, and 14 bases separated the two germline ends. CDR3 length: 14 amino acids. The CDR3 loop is CASSAGRIYEKLFF. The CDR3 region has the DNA TGTGCCAGCAGTGCAGGGAGGATTTACGAAAAACTGTTTTTT. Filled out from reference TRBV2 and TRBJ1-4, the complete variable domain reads EPEVTQTPSHQVTQMGQEVILRCVPISNHLYFYWYRQILGQKVEFLVSFYNNEISEKSEIFDDQFSVERPDGSNFTLKIRSTKLEDSAMYFCASSAGRIYEKLFFGSGTQLSVL.

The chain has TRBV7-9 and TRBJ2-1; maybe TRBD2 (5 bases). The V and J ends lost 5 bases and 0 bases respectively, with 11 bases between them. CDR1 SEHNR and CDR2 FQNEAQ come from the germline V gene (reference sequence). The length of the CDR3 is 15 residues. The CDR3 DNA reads TGTGCCAGCAGCAGTATAGCGTTCTCCTACAATGAGCAGTTCTTC. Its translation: CASSSIAFSYNEQFF.

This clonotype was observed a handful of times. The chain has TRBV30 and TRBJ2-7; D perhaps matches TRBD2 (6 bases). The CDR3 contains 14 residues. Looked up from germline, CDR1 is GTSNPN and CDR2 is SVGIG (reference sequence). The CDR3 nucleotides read TGTGCACTTGGGGCGGGACTGGGTCTTTACGAGCAGTACTTC. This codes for CALGAGLGLYEQYF.

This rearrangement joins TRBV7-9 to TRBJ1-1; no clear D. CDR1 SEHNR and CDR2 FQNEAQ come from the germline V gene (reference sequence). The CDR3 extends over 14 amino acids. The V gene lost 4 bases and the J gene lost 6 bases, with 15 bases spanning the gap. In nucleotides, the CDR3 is TGTGCCAGCAGCTCCCCCCCATTGGGTTCTGAAGCTTTCTTT. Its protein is CASSSPPLGSEAFF.

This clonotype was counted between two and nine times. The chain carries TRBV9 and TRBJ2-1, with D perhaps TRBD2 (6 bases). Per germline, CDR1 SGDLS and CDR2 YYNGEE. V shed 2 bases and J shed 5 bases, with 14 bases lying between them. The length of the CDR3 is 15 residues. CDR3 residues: CASSVGGSYNNEQFF. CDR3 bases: TGTGCCAGCAGCGTGGGAGGAAGTTACAACAATGAGCAGTTCTTC. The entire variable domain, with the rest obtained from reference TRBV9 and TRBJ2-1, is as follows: DSGVTQTPKHLITATGQRVTLRCSPRSGDLSVYWYQQSLDQGLQFLIQYYNGEERAKGNILERFSAQQFPDLHSELNLSSLELGDSALYFCASSVGGSYNNEQFFGPGTRLTVL.

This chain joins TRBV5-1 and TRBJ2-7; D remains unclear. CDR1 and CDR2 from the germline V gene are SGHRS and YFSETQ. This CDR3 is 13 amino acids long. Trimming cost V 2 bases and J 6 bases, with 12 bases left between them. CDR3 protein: CASSFGPGFEQYF. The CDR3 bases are TGCGCCAGCAGCTTCGGGCCTGGCTTCGAGCAGTACTTC.

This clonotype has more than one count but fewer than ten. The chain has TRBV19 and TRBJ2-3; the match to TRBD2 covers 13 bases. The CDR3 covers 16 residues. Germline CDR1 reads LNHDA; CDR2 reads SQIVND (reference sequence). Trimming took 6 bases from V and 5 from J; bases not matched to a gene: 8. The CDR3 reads CASSPTSGGAVDTQYF. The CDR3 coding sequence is TGTGCCAGTAGCCCTACTAGCGGGGGGGCCGTAGATACGCAGTATTTT. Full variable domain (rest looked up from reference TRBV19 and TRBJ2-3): DGGITQSPKYLFRKEGQNVTLSCEQNLNHDAMYWYRQDPGQGLRLIYYSQIVNDFQKGDIAEGYSVSREKKESFPLTVTSAQKNPTAFYLCASSPTSGGAVDTQYFGPGTRLTVL.

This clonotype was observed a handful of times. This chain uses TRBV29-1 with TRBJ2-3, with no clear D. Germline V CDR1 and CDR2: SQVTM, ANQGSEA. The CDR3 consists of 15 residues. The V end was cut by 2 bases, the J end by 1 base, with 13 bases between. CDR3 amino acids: CSVETPAQGTDTQYF. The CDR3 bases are TGCAGCGTTGAAACCCCCGCTCAGGGCACAGATACGCAGTATTTT.